The clone carrying this T cell receptor (beta chain) has only a few counts. For the second PCR, which ran for about 7 to 11 cycles, a sample-barcoded 5' primer and a J-beta primer mix were used. In TCRdb, the 5' RACE reads were re-called with MiXCR into one record per CDR3 protein. The repertoire holds approximately 880,000 distinct CDR3 sequences, with under 50% as singletons. The source of the sample is a study of blood T cells in healthy people across ages. The CDR3 extends over 18 amino acids. The ends were cut back, 2 bases at V and 1 base at J, with 20 bases in the middle. Germline CDR1 is KGHSH and CDR2 is LQKENI.

This chain uses TRBV18 with TRBJ1-1, with D possibly being TRBD1 (5 bases). This receptor was identified in a man aged 30 to 45 in good health. Material: blood. The CDR3 bases are TGTGCCAGCTCACCATTTGAAGGTTCCACCGGGGGGAACACTGAAGCTTTCTTT. Translated: CASSPFEGSTGGNTEAFF.